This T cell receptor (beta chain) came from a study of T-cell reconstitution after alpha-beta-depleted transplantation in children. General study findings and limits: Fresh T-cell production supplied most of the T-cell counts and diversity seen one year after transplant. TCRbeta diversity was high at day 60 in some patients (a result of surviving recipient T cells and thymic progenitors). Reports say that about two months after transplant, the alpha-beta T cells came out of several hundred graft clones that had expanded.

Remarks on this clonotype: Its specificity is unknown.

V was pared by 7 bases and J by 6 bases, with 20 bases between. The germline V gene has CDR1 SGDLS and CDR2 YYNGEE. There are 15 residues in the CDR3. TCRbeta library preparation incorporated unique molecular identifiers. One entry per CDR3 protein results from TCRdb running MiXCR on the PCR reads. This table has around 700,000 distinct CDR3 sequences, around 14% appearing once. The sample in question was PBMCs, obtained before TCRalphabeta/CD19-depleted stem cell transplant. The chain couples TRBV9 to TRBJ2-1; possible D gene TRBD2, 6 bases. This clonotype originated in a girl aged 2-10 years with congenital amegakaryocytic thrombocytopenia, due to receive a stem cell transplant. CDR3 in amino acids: CASALRLVGFNEQFF. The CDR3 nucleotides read TGTGCCAGCGCCTTAAGACTAGTGGGTTTCAATGAGCAGTTCTTC.